This TCR beta chain was identified during a study of T-cell reconstitution after alpha-beta-depleted transplantation in children (dated by TCRdb to the mid-2010s). Study-wide context: Using TCR repertoire profiling, the study quantitatively followed how T-cell immune reconstitution unfolded in children after TCRalphabeta/CD19-depleted allogeneic hematopoietic cell transplantation.

The CDR3 has 15 amino acids, counting the end cysteine and phenylalanine. Only the CDR3 portion is preserved as DNA: 45 bases, with reading frame beginning at the first base. The germline V gene encodes CDR1 GTSNPN and CDR2 SVGIG (reference sequence). V gives up 3 bases and J gives up 3 bases, and the segment between their germline ends measures 15 bases. In regard to this clonotype: It has no known antigen specificity. No quality values exist for individual bases; no much larger clone is one base distant.

The library was obtained by PCR. Sequencing relied on an Illumina HiSeq 2500. Molecular barcoding was employed in the preparation of TCR libraries, with unique molecular identifiers being used to normalize TCRbeta repertoire quantification. Using fastp trimming at Q25 and MiXCR clonotype assembly, TCRdb reanalyzed the public sequencing data and kept in-frame beta chains. A single entry per CDR3 protein holds the most common genes and DNA from its merged rows. For this sample the table gives about 540,000 distinct CDR3 sequences, of which about 16% were detected only once. The ten largest clones capture 3% to 3.5% of the sample.

The sample was PBMCs from the stem cell graft donor, taken from the stem cell graft. This chain joins TRBV30 to TRBJ1-5; no D segment can be confidently identified. The sequence was collected from a human donor who donated a stem cell graft to a child with acute lymphoblastic leukemia. In nucleotides, the sequence is TGTGCCTGGAGCGCCGGATCGGTTTACAATCAGCCCCAGCATTTT. Its protein reads: CAWSAGSVYNQPQHF.